The 20 T cell receptor beta chains given below trace back to one sample, sequenced in a study of technical replicates of blood from a handful of donors (dated by TCRdb to 2015 to 2018). Library generation was performed with the immunoSEQ multiplex PCR assay. Imported from immuneACCESS, the table was reduced by TCRdb to in-frame sequences with V and J called. These copies leave out some clones; in studies compared against another copy, an unresolved V gene accounts for under half, and the cause of the remainder is not known. The sample table records approximately 76,000 clones; approximately 97% of these occur just once. Together, the top ten hold more than 0.15% of the sample. Sample: T cells isolated from PBMCs. All receptors come from a human donor in good health.

This chain links TRBV6-5 with TRBJ1-4; 11 bases line up with TRBD1. With V trimmed by 2 bases and J by 10 bases, 6 bases remained unmatched. The germline CDR1 and CDR2 sequences are MNHEY and SVGAGI. The CDR3 has 15 residues. Here the CDR3 DNA reads TGTGCCAGCAGTTACGTCAGGACAGGGGGCCGAAAACTGTTTTTT. It is translated as CASSYVRTGGRKLFF.

The rearrangement uses TRBV29-1 and TRBJ1-4, with TRBD1 matching 9 bases. The CDR3 length is 12 residues. Trimming at V came to 5 bases and at J to 8 bases, leaving 3 bases not matched to a gene. Germline lookup yields CDR1 SQVTM and CDR2 ANQGSEA. CDR3 sequence reads: CSVRTGDEKLFF. CDR3 DNA: TGCAGCGTTCGGACAGGGGACGAAAAACTGTTTTTT.

V and J are TRBV15 and TRBJ2-2; a possible D gene is TRBD2 (7 bases). This CDR3 is 16 amino acids long. Trimming pared 2 bases from V and 6 bases from J, leaving 16 bases between. Germline-derived CDR1 and CDR2 are LNHNV and YYDKDF (reference sequence). The CDR3 DNA is TGTGCCACCAGCAGAACGGGACATCGGGAGGCCGGGGAGCTGTTTTTT. Its protein is CATSRTGHREAGELFF. The full variable domain, rest sourced from reference TRBV15 and TRBJ2-2, is DAMVIQNPRYQVTQFGKPVTLSCSQTLNHNVMYWYQQKSSQAPKLLFHYYDKDFNNEADTPDNFQSRRPNTSFCFLDIRSPGLGDTAMYLCATSRTGHREAGELFFGEGSRLTVL.

The rearrangement uses TRBV10-1 and TRBJ2-1; 7 bases fit TRBD2. The V segment lost 3 bases and the J segment 2 bases; nucleotides outside the gene matches: 7. The length of the CDR3 is 16 residues. Germline loops: CDR1 WNHNN, CDR2 SYGVQD (reference sequence). CDR3 coding DNA: TGCGCCAGCAGTGACTCATCGGGAGGCCCCTACAATGAGCAGTTCTTC. Residues: CASSDSSGGPYNEQFF.

The chain employs TRBV6-1 and TRBJ2-3; possibly TRBD1 for D (5 bases). The CDR3 runs to 13 residues. From germline, CDR1 is MNHNS and CDR2 SASEGT. V was clipped by 0 bases and J by 4 bases, with 5 bases between them. CDR3 residues: CASSEARADTQYF. In DNA, the CDR3 is TGTGCCAGCAGTGAAGCCAGGGCAGATACGCAGTATTTT.

V gene TRBV28 combines with J gene TRBJ2-7; 7 positions agree with TRBD1. Germline V gene lookup returns CDR1 MDHEN and CDR2 SYDVKM. This CDR3 region has 13 residues. V was clipped by 4 bases and J by 3 bases; unmatched bases: 3. The CDR3 spells CASSSGQNYEQYF. In nucleotides, the CDR3 is TGTGCCAGCAGTTCGGGACAGAACTACGAGCAGTACTTC. The full variable domain, with the rest looked up from reference TRBV28 and TRBJ2-7, is DVKVTQSSRYLVKRTGEKVFLECVQDMDHENMFWYRQDPGLGLRLIYFSYDVKMKEKGDIPEGYSVSREKKERFSLILESASTNQTSMYLCASSSGQNYEQYFGPGTRLTVT.

As to this clone: One end of the junction varies from germline; a read error may be responsible. This rearrangement joins TRBV28 to TRBJ2-1; 12 nucleotides agree with TRBD2. The CDR3 spans 17 residues. The germline gives CDR1 MDHEN, CDR2 SYDVKM. CDR3 nucleotides: TGTGCCAGCACTTTAGGACTAGCGGGGTGGGCCTACAATGAGCAGTTCTTC. It specifies CASTLGLAGWAYNEQFF. The whole variable domain, remainder taken from reference TRBV28 and TRBJ2-1, is DVKVTQSSRYLVKRTGEKVFLECVQDMDHENMFWYRQDPGLGLRLIYFSYDVKMKEKGDIPEGYSVSREKKERFSLILESASTNQTSMYLCASTLGLAGWAYNEQFFGPGTRLTVL.

This chain uses TRBV7-9 with TRBJ2-3, with TRBD1 matching over 7 bases. Trimming took 7 bases from V and 3 from J; bases not matched to a gene: 10. This CDR3 spans 15 amino acids. Germline assignment: CDR1 SEHNR and CDR2 FQNEAQ (reference sequence). The CDR3 DNA reads as TGTGCCAGCAACCCCAGACAGGGTCGGACAGATACGCAGTATTTT. This codes for CASNPRQGRTDTQYF. The whole variable domain, remainder taken from reference TRBV7-9 and TRBJ2-3, is DTGVSQNPRHKITKRGQNVTFRCDPISEHNRLYWYRQTLGQGPEFLTYFQNEAQLEKSRLLSDRFSAERPKGSFSTLEIQRTEQGDSAMYLCASNPRQGRTDTQYFGPGTRLTVL.

The chain has TRBV28 and TRBJ2-7, with D possibly being TRBD2 (6 bases). The V gene's germline CDR1 is MDHEN and CDR2 SYDVKM. Deletions cut 5 bases from V and 0 bases from J, with 14 bases between. This CDR3 has 15 amino acids. The CDR3 sequence is CASSMGLSSSYEQYF. The DNA of the CDR3 is TGTGCCAGCAGTATGGGACTTTCGAGCTCCTACGAGCAGTACTTC.

The chain joins TRBV7-9 to TRBJ2-7; D is perhaps TRBD2 (5 bases). Germline CDR1 is SEHNR and CDR2 is FQNEAQ (reference sequence). Trimming took 1 base from V and 3 from J, leaving 13 bases between them. The CDR3 totals 15 residues. The CDR3 loop reads CASSLEDRGGYEQYF. The CDR3 DNA is TGTGCCAGCAGCTTAGAGGACCGGGGTGGCTACGAGCAGTACTTC. Using reference TRBV7-9 and TRBJ2-7 for the parts outside the CDR3, the full variable domain is DTGVSQNPRHKITKRGQNVTFRCDPISEHNRLYWYRQTLGQGPEFLTYFQNEAQLEKSRLLSDRFSAERPKGSFSTLEIQRTEQGDSAMYLCASSLEDRGGYEQYFGPGTRLTVT.

V usage is TRBV6-1 and J usage is TRBJ2-5; a possible D gene is TRBD2 (6 bases). Trimming removed 2 bases at V and 1 base at J, with 8 bases between. The CDR3 loop spans 14 amino acids. Looked up from germline, CDR1 is MNHNS and CDR2 is SASEGT. The CDR3 loop reads CASSERESQETQYF. The CDR3 nucleotides are TGTGCCAGCAGTGAACGGGAGAGCCAAGAGACCCAGTACTTC.

V gene TRBV21-1 combines with J gene TRBJ2-4; the D segment call TRBD2 is taken from the table without a DNA check. TRBV21-1 is recorded as a pseudogene. This CDR3 contains 12 residues. The DNA for the CDR3 is TGTGCCAGCAGCAGAGTTGAAAACATTCAGTACTTC. Its translation is CASSRVENIQYF.

The rearrangement joins TRBV11-2 to TRBJ1-1, with 7 bases identical to TRBD1. V gave up 5 bases and J gave up 4 bases; unmatched junction bases: 4. This CDR3 contains 13 residues. Germline V gene data show CDR1 as SGHAT and CDR2 as FQNNGV. The CDR3 nucleotides are TGTGCCAGCAGCCTGAACAGGGGCACTGAAGCTTTCTTT. Amino acids: CASSLNRGTEAFF. Supplemented by reference TRBV11-2 and TRBJ1-1, the full variable domain reads EAGVAQSPRYKIIEKRQSVAFWCNPISGHATLYWYQQILGQGPKLLIQFQNNGVVDDSQLPKDRFSAERLKGVDSTLKIQPAKLEDSAVYLCASSLNRGTEAFFGQGTRLTVV.

This chain links TRBV9 with TRBJ1-1; TRBD1 matches 8 bases. From germline, CDR1 is SGDLS and CDR2 YYNGEE. With 0 bases clipped from V and 4 bases from J, the junction kept 14 bases outside the gene matches. The CDR3 contains 18 residues. The CDR3: CASSVGYRGEEGGTEAFF. DNA of the CDR3: TGTGCCAGCAGCGTAGGGTACAGGGGGGAAGAAGGTGGCACTGAAGCTTTCTTT.

The rearrangement joins TRBV6-5 to TRBJ2-5; no clear D gene. Trimming stripped 6 bases from V and 3 bases from J, with 14 bases between. The CDR3 runs to 14 residues. Germline lookup yields CDR1 MNHEY and CDR2 SVGAGI. Written as DNA, the CDR3 is TGTGCCAGCAGAACTAACGTGCCCAAAGAGACCCAGTACTTC. Its translation: CASRTNVPKETQYF.

The genes are TRBV9 and TRBJ2-2, with TRBD2 identical over 7 bases. CDR1 is SGDLS, CDR2 YYNGEE, per germline. The CDR3 totals 16 residues. V dropped 1 base and J dropped 1; count of bases not matched to a gene: 4. CDR3: CASSVYAGENTGELFF. The CDR3 nucleotides read TGTGCCAGCAGCGTATATGCGGGGGAGAACACCGGGGAGCTGTTTTTT.

This chain joins TRBV5-1 and TRBJ1-4; D perhaps matches TRBD1 (6 bases). The CDR3 has 15 residues. Between the trimmed V and J ends, which lost 2 bases and 7 bases, there was a span of 15 bases. Germline CDR1 SGHRS, CDR2 YFSETQ. CDR3 nucleotides: TGCGCCAGCAGCTTCAACGGGGGGCAGGGTGAAAAACTGTTTTTT. This translates into CASSFNGGQGEKLFF. Full variable domain (missing parts from reference TRBV5-1 and TRBJ1-4): KAGVTQTPRYLIKTRGQQVTLSCSPISGHRSVSWYQQTPGQGLQFLFEYFSETQRNKGNFPGRFSGRQFSNSRSEMNVSTLELGDSALYLCASSFNGGQGEKLFFGSGTQLSVL.

The chain carries TRBV18 and TRBJ2-2; D possibly corresponds to TRBD1 (5 bases). This CDR3 spans 15 amino acids. The germline V gene has CDR1 KGHSH and CDR2 LQKENI. The V gene lost 3 bases and the J gene lost 8 bases, with 16 bases spanning the gap. CDR3 coding DNA: TGTGCCAGCTCACCCCGGGCCCCAGGGCTGGGGGAGCTGTTTTTT. It is translated as CASSPRAPGLGELFF.

The V gene is TRBV13, the J gene TRBJ2-2, with 8 bases aligning to TRBD2. Trimming cost V 4 bases and J 3 bases; bases outside gene matches: 28. This CDR3 spans 23 amino acids. Germline lookup yields CDR1 PRHDT and CDR2 FYEKMQ (reference sequence). The DNA for the CDR3 is TGTGCCAGCAGCTCGTTGGGCAGGGTTAAGACCGGGACTAGTTTGAAAGACACCGGGGAGCTGTTTTTT. Encoded protein: CASSSLGRVKTGTSLKDTGELFF.

CDR3 amino acids: CAISDPGGRTREQYF. In DNA, the CDR3 is TGTGCCATCAGTGACCCCGGGGGGAGGACACGGGAGCAGTACTTC. The chain joins TRBV10-3 to TRBJ2-7; TRBD2 matches at 7 bases. This CDR3 region has 15 residues. From germline, CDR1 is ENHRY and CDR2 SYGVKD. V dropped 3 bases and J dropped 7; count of bases not matched to a gene: 12.